The 4 T cell receptor beta chains below were found in one sample sequenced in a study of blood T cells in healthy people across ages. A second about 7 to 11 cycle PCR used barcoded and J-beta primers. TCRdb processed the 5' RACE reads anew with MiXCR; each CDR3 protein has one entry. This sample has hundreds of thousands of distinct CDR3 sequences; roughly 58% occur once, and the top ten carry around 37%. Sequences were obtained from blood. The receptors here all came from a man in his sixties in good health.

The chain has TRBV29-1 and TRBJ2-5; D possibly corresponds to TRBD1 (5 bases). The CDR3 contains 14 residues. V lost 4 bases to trimming and J lost 11 bases, with 23 bases between them. In germline, CDR1 is SQVTM, CDR2 ANQGSEA. CDR3 nucleotides: TGCAGCGTTGGGTCCCAGGGTGTAACGATAGGGCAGTACTTC. The encoded protein is CSVGSQGVTIGQYF.

In this sample, this clonotype turned up a few times. The rearrangement uses TRBV20-1 and TRBJ2-3, with a tentative D call TRBD2 (5 bases). Per germline, CDR1 DFQATT and CDR2 SNEGSKA (reference sequence). This CDR3 region has 13 residues. Trimming cost V 7 bases and J 3 bases, with 14 bases left between them. The CDR3 loop reads CSVELGGTDTQYF. The CDR3, as DNA: TGCAGTGTTGAACTAGGAGGAACAGATACGCAGTATTTT.

V is TRBV28 and J is TRBJ2-7, with D perhaps TRBD1 or TRBD2 (6 bases each). The J call could be wrong; TRBJ2-4 is a better fit for the DNA end. Looked up from germline, CDR1 is MDHEN and CDR2 is SYDVKM. This CDR3 is 14 amino acids long. CDR3 amino acids: CASNPGGSKNIQYF. CDR3 bases: TGTGCCAGCAACCCCGGGGGCTCCAAAAACATTCAGTACTTC.

This clonotype was seen a handful of times. This chain joins TRBV7-9 and TRBJ2-4; D is possibly TRBD2 (6 bases). The J call is uncertain, as TRBJ2-7 better fits the DNA end. The CDR3 extends over 13 amino acids. Germline CDR1 reads SEHNR; CDR2 reads FQNEAQ (reference sequence). The CDR3 loop reads CASKAAGNYEQYF. CDR3 sequence (DNA): TGTGCCAGCAAAGCTGCGGGGAACTACGAGCAGTACTTC.